The text below deals with one T cell receptor beta chain. The antigen this receptor binds is unknown. Base qualities were left out, and no much larger clone turns up one base away. The sample comes from a study of T cell changes during pregnancy in multiple sclerosis (dated by TCRdb to between 2018 and 2021). Context from the whole study: In women with multiple sclerosis, the researchers looked at how the T cell repertoire shifted as pregnancy progressed.

The cysteine opens and the phenylalanine closes a CDR3 of 13 amino acids. This entry keeps only the CDR3 DNA: 39 bases, framed from base 1. The CDR1 and CDR2 encoded by the germline V gene are SGHAT and FQNNGV. V sheds 2 bases and J sheds 7 bases, leaving 11 bases between their ends. The library relied on the immunoSEQ multiplex PCR assay. TCRdb holds this immuneACCESS table with in-frame rearrangements only. Some clones are missing; in checked studies, unresolved V genes explain under half, and the rest has no known cause. Here the sample has over 30,000 clones; over 80% occur a single time. 1.2% of the sample is in the top ten clones.

The clonotype comes from a female donor with multiple sclerosis, enrolled in a pregnancy study. Sequenced sample: PBMCs (not recorded whether the cells were cultured). The chain couples TRBV11-2 to TRBJ1-2; a confident D gene designation cannot be given. CDR3 region: CASSLRRTPGYTF. The DNA reads TGTGCCAGCAGCTTACGCCGGACCCCTGGCTACACCTTC.